Listed here are 19 T cell receptor beta chains from one sample, sequenced in a study of cytomegalovirus exposure and HLA in healthy donors. With 60 Vbeta and 13 Jbeta primers, the PCR was carried out. The protocol was immunoSEQ multiplex PCR, while the TCRdb copy is restricted to in-frame clones and leaves out a portion. The data contain hundreds of thousands of clones, about 72% of them singletons. The sequencing sample was made of PBMCs. The source of these receptors is a male donor in good health and CMV-seronegative.

A remark on this clone: At one end, the junction sequence differs from germline, possibly due to a read error. This chain connects TRBV29-1 to TRBJ1-1; TRBD1 matches at 8 bases. The CDR3 runs to 13 residues. Germline values: CDR1 SQVTM, CDR2 ANQGSEA. The CDR3 protein is CGVTGQDFSEAFF. The CDR3 DNA is TGCGGCGTCACGGGACAGGACTTCTCTGAAGCTTTCTTT.

The V call is TRBV27, the J call TRBJ1-1; D unresolved. The ends were cut back, 2 bases at V and 1 base at J, with 5 bases in the middle. Germline V lookup: CDR1 MNHEY, CDR2 SMNVEV (reference sequence). CDR3 size: 13 residues. The CDR3 coding sequence is TGTGCCAGCAGTTTAAAGAGGAACACTGAAGCTTTCTTT. This translates into CASSLKRNTEAFF.

J is TRBJ2-7 and V is TRBV19, with 8 bases that match TRBD2. The CDR3 is 15 residues long. The germline CDR1 and CDR2 sequences are LNHDA and SQIVND (reference sequence). The J segment lost 2 bases and the V segment lost 3 bases, leaving 6 bases of the junction unmatched. This CDR3 is CASSMGRGVPYEQYF. DNA for the CDR3: TGTGCCAGTAGTATGGGGCGGGGGGTCCCCTACGAGCAGTACTTC.

The rearrangement links TRBV5-1 to TRBJ2-7, with D possibly TRBD2 on 6 matching bases. V lost 3 bases, J lost 2 bases, and 21 bases lay in between. Germline V gene data show CDR1 as SGHRS and CDR2 as YFSETQ. CDR3 length: 17 amino acids. CDR3: CASSWSLTASETYEQYF. The CDR3 DNA reads as TGCGCCAGCAGCTGGTCCTTGACGGCTAGCGAGACCTACGAGCAGTACTTC.

The chain uses TRBV6-5 and TRBJ2-7; D is perhaps TRBD2 (5 bases). CDR3 length: 15 amino acids. Between the trimmed V and J ends, which lost 2 bases and 2 bases, there was a span of 13 bases. Germline CDR1 is MNHEY and CDR2 is SVGAGI. The CDR3 spells CASSYGGQPTYEQYF. In DNA, the CDR3 is TGTGCCAGCAGTTACGGCGGGCAGCCGACCTACGAGCAGTACTTC.

CDR3 residues: CASTTSGVLLSYEQYF. CDR3 coding DNA: TGTGCCAGCACCACTTCCGGGGTACTCCTATCTTACGAGCAGTACTTC. V is TRBV28 and J is TRBJ2-7, with a tentative D call TRBD2 (5 bases). The V gene lost 7 bases and the J gene lost 4 bases, with 23 bases spanning the gap. This CDR3 has 16 residues. CDR1 is MDHEN, CDR2 SYDVKM, per germline.

V usage is TRBV15 and J usage is TRBJ1-2; TRBD1 might be the D (6 bases). Deletions cut 3 bases from V and 3 bases from J, with 11 bases between. The CDR3 runs 14 residues. Looked up from germline, CDR1 is LNHNV and CDR2 is YYDKDF (reference sequence). The CDR3: CATSRDRYYYGYTF. In nucleotides, the CDR3 is TGTGCCACCAGCAGGGACAGATATTACTATGGCTACACCTTC.

Details on this clone: A read error may account for a junction end that differs from germline. The V and J genes are TRBV7-9 and TRBJ2-1; 11 bases map to TRBD2. From germline, CDR1 is SEHNR and CDR2 FQNEAQ (reference sequence). CDR3 size: 18 residues. This CDR3 reads CSSSPYPLAGGLGNEQFF. CDR3 nucleotide sequence: TGTTCCAGCAGCCCATACCCCCTAGCGGGAGGCCTGGGCAATGAGCAGTTCTTC.

V usage is TRBV6-1 and J usage is TRBJ1-5; the D gene is possibly TRBD1 (5 bases). The CDR3 extends over 15 amino acids. Trimming took 6 bases from V and 0 from J, leaving 12 bases between them. The germline gives CDR1 MNHNS, CDR2 SASEGT. CDR3 sequence reads: CASRLDNNSNQPQHF. In DNA form, the CDR3 reads TGTGCCAGCAGACTGGACAACAATAGCAATCAGCCCCAGCATTTT.

The rearrangement links TRBV27 to TRBJ1-3; the D gene is possibly TRBD1 (5 bases). V lost 6 bases to trimming and J lost 4 bases, with 19 bases between them. The CDR3 runs to 16 residues. Per the germline V gene, CDR1 is MNHEY and CDR2 is SMNVEV (reference sequence). Here the CDR3 DNA reads TGTGCCAGCAGCTCCCGACAGTTGCCTCACGGAAACACCATATATTTT. Residues: CASSSRQLPHGNTIYF.

The chain couples TRBV10-1 to TRBJ2-3, with 13 nucleotides matching TRBD2. Germline loops: CDR1 WNHNN, CDR2 SYGVQD (reference sequence). The CDR3 covers 20 residues. Trimming removed 4 bases from V and 0 bases from J; junction bases left unmatched: 13. The chain's CDR3 is CASSGGGRRTSGSSTDTQYF. The CDR3 DNA is TGCGCCAGCAGTGGGGGTGGCCGCAGGACTAGCGGGAGCAGCACAGATACGCAGTATTTT.

CDR3 protein: CASGSGFGLSEQFF. CDR3 sequence (DNA): TGTGCCAGCGGGAGTGGGTTCGGGTTAAGTGAGCAGTTCTTC. This chain links TRBV5-6 with TRBJ2-1; the D gene is possibly TRBD2 (5 bases). V lost 7 bases and J lost 9, with 20 bases in between. The germline V gene has CDR1 SGHDT and CDR2 YYEEEE. This CDR3 spans 14 amino acids.

The chain's CDR3 is CASRLAGDLEETQYF. The CDR3 DNA reads as TGTGCCAGCAGACTAGCGGGAGATCTGGAAGAGACCCAGTACTTC. V and J are TRBV28 and TRBJ2-5; 11 positions agree with TRBD2. This CDR3 region has 15 residues. The V gene's germline CDR1 is MDHEN and CDR2 SYDVKM. The V and J ends lost 6 bases and 3 bases, in that order; junction bases with no gene match: 6.

The chain employs TRBV19 and TRBJ1-1; the D gene is possibly TRBD1 (6 bases). The ends were cut back, 7 bases at V and 2 bases at J, with 14 bases in the middle. CDR1 is LNHDA and CDR2 is SQIVND in the germline V gene (reference sequence). The CDR3 totals 14 residues. The CDR3 bases are TGTGCCAGTACGCCGAGGGGGGGCAACACTGAAGCTTTCTTT. The encoded protein is CASTPRGGNTEAFF.

This chain's CDR3 is CASSPGAEQYF. The DNA for the CDR3 is TGTGCCAGCTCACCAGGGGCGGAGCAGTACTTC. The chain links TRBV18 to TRBJ2-7; tentatively, D is TRBD1 (5 bases). Looked up from germline, CDR1 is KGHSH and CDR2 is LQKENI. CDR3 length equals 11 residues. The V end was cut by 2 bases, the J end by 7 bases, with 6 bases between.

The V call is TRBV18, the J call TRBJ2-7; 8 positions agree with TRBD2. Germline V gene data show CDR1 as KGHSH and CDR2 as LQKENI. Trimming removed 4 bases from V and 1 base from J; junction bases left unmatched: 6. This CDR3 has 15 amino acids. CDR3 amino acids: CASSQGGLGSYEQYF. The CDR3 DNA is TGTGCCAGCTCACAGGGGGGACTAGGGTCCTACGAGCAGTACTTC.

The V call is TRBV6-6, the J call TRBJ2-1; 7 bases are a match to TRBD1. CDR1 MNHNY and CDR2 SVGAGI come from the germline V gene (reference sequence). The CDR3 covers 12 residues. With V trimmed by 5 bases and J by 6 bases, 1 base remained unmatched. CDR3 DNA sequence: TGTGCCAGCAGTCCAGGGGGCAATGAGCAGTTCTTC. Amino acid sequence: CASSPGGNEQFF.

This clone has a handful of counts. This chain links TRBV14 with TRBJ2-5, with TRBD2 matching over 8 bases. The ends lost 1 base at V and 5 bases at J; junction bases unmatched: 9. The CDR3 consists of 16 residues. Germline V gene data show CDR1 as SGHDN and CDR2 as FVKESK. The CDR3 coding sequence is TGTGCCAGCAGCCAAGGTTTTAAGGCTAGCGGGGAGACCCAGTACTTC. It codes for CASSQGFKASGETQYF.

This clone was seen a single time. This chain uses TRBV10-2 with TRBJ2-7; 10 nucleotides align to TRBD2. The CDR3 contains 16 residues. CDR1 and CDR2 (germline): WSHSY, SAAADI. J lost 0 bases, V lost 1 base, and 3 bases had no gene match. The CDR3 DNA is TGCGCCAGCAGTGAGTGGACTAGCGGTATCTCCTACGAGCAGTACTTC. It is translated as CASSEWTSGISYEQYF.